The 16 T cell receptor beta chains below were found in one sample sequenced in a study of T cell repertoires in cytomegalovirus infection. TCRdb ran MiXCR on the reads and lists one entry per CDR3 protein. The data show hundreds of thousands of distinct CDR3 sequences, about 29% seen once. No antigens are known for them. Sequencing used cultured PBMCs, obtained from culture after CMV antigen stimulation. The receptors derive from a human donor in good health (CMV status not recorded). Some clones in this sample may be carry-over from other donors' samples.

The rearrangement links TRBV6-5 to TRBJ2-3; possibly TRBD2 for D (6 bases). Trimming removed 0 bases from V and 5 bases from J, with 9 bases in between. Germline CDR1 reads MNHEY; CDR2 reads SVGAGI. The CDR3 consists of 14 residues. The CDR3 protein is CASSYSSGVDTQYF. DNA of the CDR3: TGTGCCAGCAGTTACTCGTCGGGAGTAGATACGCAGTATTTT.

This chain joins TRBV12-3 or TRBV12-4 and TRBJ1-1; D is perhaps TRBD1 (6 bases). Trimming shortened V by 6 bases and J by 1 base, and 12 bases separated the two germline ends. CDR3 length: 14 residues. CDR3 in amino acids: CASRSRGKNTEAFF. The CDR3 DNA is TGTGCCAGCAGATCCAGGGGAAAGAACACTGAAGCTTTCTTT.

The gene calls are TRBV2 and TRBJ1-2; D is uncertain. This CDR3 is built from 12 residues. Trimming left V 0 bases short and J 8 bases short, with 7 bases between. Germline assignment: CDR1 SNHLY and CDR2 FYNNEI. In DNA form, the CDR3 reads TGTGCCAGCAGTGAAGCTGGTGAGGGCTACACCTTC. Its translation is CASSEAGEGYTF.

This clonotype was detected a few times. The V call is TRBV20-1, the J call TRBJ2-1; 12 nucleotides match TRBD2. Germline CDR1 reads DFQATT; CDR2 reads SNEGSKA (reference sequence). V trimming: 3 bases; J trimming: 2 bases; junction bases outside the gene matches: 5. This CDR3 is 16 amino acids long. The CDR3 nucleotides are TGCAGTGCTAGGGCTGGGACTAGCGGGCCCTACAATGAGCAGTTCTTC. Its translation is CSARAGTSGPYNEQFF.

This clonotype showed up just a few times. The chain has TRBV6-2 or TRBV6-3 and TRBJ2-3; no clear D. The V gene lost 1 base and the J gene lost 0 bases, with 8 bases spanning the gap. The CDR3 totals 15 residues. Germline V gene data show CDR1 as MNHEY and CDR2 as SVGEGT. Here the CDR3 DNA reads TGTGCCAGCAGTTACTGGTCGGTTAGCACAGATACGCAGTATTTT. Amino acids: CASSYWSVSTDTQYF.

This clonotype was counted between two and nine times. The CDR3, as DNA: TGTGCCAGCAGTTACTCGAGAAGGACTAGCGGGGGCGGAGGGAGAACAGATACGCAGTATTTT. This encodes CASSYSRRTSGGGGRTDTQYF. This chain connects TRBV6-2 or TRBV6-3 to TRBJ2-3; 13 bases line up with TRBD2. V shed 0 bases and J 3 bases; nucleotides not matched to a gene: 15. The length of the CDR3 is 21 residues. Germline assignment: CDR1 MNHEY and CDR2 SVGEGT.

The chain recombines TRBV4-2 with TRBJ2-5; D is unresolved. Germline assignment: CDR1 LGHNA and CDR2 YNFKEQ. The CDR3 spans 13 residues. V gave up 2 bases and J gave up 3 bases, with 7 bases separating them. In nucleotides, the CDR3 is TGTGCCAGCAGCCAAAAGGTTGAAGAGACCCAGTACTTC. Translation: CASSQKVEETQYF.

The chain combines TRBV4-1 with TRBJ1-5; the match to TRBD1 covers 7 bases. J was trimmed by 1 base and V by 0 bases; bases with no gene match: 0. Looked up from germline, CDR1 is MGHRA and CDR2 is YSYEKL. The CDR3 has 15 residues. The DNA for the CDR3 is TGCGCCAGCAGCCAAGAGGACAGGAGCAATCAGCCCCAGCATTTT. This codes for CASSQEDRSNQPQHF.

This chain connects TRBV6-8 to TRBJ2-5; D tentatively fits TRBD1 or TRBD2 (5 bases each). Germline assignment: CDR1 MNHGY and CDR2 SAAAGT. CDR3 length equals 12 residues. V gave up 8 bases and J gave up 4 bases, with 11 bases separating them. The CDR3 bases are TGTGCCAGCGGGGGACCGGCAGAGACCCAGTACTTC. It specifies CASGGPAETQYF.

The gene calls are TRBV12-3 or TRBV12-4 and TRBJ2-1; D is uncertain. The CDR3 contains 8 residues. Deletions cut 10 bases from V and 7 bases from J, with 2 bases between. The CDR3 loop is CATNEQFF. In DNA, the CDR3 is TGTGCCACGAATGAGCAGTTCTTC.

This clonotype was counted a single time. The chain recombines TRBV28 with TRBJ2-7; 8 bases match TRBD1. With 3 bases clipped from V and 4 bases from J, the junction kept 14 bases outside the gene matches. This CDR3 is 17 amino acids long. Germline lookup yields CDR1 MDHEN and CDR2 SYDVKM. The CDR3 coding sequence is TGTGCCAGCAGTTTTTACCCATCCCGACAGGGGTATTACGAGCAGTACTTC. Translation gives CASSFYPSRQGYYEQYF.

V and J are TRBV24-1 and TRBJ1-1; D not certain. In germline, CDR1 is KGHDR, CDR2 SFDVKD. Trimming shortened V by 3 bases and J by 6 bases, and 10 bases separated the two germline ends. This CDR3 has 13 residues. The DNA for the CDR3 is TGTGCCACCAGTGATCGAGCGGGAGCTGAAGCTTTCTTT. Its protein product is CATSDRAGAEAFF.

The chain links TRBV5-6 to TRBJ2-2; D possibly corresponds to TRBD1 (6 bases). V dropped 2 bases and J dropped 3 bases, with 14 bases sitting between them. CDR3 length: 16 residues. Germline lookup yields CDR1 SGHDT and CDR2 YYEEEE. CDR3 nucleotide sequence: TGTGCCAGCAGCTTTCTGCTCAACAGGGACACCGGGGAGCTGTTTTTT. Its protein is CASSFLLNRDTGELFF.

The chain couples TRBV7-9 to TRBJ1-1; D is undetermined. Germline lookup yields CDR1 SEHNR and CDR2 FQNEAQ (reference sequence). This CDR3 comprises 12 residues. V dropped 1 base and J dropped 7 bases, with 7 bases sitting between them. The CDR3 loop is CASSLVDGEAFF. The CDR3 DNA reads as TGTGCCAGCAGCTTAGTCGACGGTGAAGCTTTCTTT.

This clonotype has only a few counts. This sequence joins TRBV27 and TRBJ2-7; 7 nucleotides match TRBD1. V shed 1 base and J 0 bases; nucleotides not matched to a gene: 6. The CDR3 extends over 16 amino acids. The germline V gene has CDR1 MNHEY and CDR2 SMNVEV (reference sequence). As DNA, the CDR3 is TGTGCCAGCAGTTTATACTGGACAGGAGCCTCCTACGAGCAGTACTTC. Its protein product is CASSLYWTGASYEQYF.

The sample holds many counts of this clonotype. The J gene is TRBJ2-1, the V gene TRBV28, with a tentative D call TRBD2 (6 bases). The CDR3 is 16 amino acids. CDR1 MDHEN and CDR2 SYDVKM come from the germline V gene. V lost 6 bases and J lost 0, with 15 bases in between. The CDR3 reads CASSPLGGDSYNEQFF. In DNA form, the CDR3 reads TGTGCCAGCAGCCCCCTCGGCGGGGACTCCTACAATGAGCAGTTCTTC.